These 23 T cell receptor beta chains were all obtained from the same sample, sequenced in a study of T cells in Graves' hyperthyroidism and ophthalmopathy. RNA transcripts were the template for amplifying TCR beta CDR3 regions. Using the HTBI primer set, a first-round RT-PCR was run on the TCR CDR3. MiXCR, run by TCRdb on the multiplex PCR reads, gives a single entry per CDR3 protein. The table records 600,000 to 700,000 distinct CDR3 sequences, roughly 15% of them present only once. The sequenced sample consisted of blood. Receptor source: a woman aged 40-49 years with Graves' ophthalmopathy.

The table lists this clonotype with many counts. The chain has TRBV25-1 and TRBJ2-7, with D possibly being TRBD1 (5 bases). Germline V gene data show CDR1 as MGHDK and CDR2 as SYGVNS. The V end was cut by 8 bases, the J end by 3 bases, with 20 bases between. CDR3 length equals 15 residues. The CDR3 region is CASFFLRALYYEQYF. The CDR3 DNA reads TGTGCCAGCTTCTTCCTCAGGGCCCTCTACTACGAGCAGTACTTC.

This clonotype was counted between two and nine times. This rearrangement joins TRBV18 to TRBJ1-1, with 10 bases that match TRBD1. V was clipped by 3 bases and J by 7 bases; unmatched bases: 2. The CDR3 sequence is 13 residues long. Germline-derived CDR1 and CDR2 are KGHSH and LQKENI. CDR3 sequence reads: CASSPRDRGEAFF. In DNA, the CDR3 is TGTGCCAGCTCACCCCGGGACAGGGGTGAAGCTTTCTTT.

The rearrangement joins TRBV19 to TRBJ2-5, with 8 bases fitting TRBD1. Unmatched junction bases numbered 4, after V lost 7 bases and J lost 3 bases. Looked up from germline, CDR1 is LNHDA and CDR2 is SQIVND (reference sequence). The CDR3 covers 13 residues. This CDR3 reads CASTGQAEETQYF. The CDR3 region has the DNA TGTGCCAGTACGGGACAGGCTGAAGAGACCCAGTACTTC.

This clonotype has a count of ten or more. The chain employs TRBV12-3 or TRBV12-4 and TRBJ1-1; TRBD1 matches 7 bases. The CDR3 runs 15 residues. V trimming: 6 bases; J trimming: 2 bases; junction bases outside the gene matches: 9. Here the CDR3 reads CASSALYRGNTEAFF. Here the CDR3 DNA reads TGTGCCAGCAGCGCGCTTTACAGGGGTAACACTGAAGCTTTCTTT.

Only a few counts were recorded for this clonotype. The chain carries TRBV11-2 and TRBJ2-7, with 14 bases identical to TRBD2. The CDR3 totals 18 residues. Trimming at V came to 5 bases and at J to 6 bases, leaving 15 bases not matched to a gene. Germline V gene lookup returns CDR1 SGHAT and CDR2 FQNNGV. This chain's CDR3 is CASSQGTSGSWTGGEQYF. The DNA of the CDR3 is TGTGCCAGCAGCCAAGGGACTAGCGGGAGTTGGACCGGGGGCGAGCAGTACTTC. Looking up the rest from reference TRBV11-2 and TRBJ2-7 gives the full variable domain: EAGVAQSPRYKIIEKRQSVAFWCNPISGHATLYWYQQILGQGPKLLIQFQNNGVVDDSQLPKDRFSAERLKGVDSTLKIQPAKLEDSAVYLCASSQGTSGSWTGGEQYFGPGTRLTVT.

This clonotype was counted at least ten times. This sequence joins TRBV29-1 and TRBJ2-7; D might be TRBD1 or TRBD2, each matching 6 bases. V lost 5 bases to trimming and J lost 1 base, with 9 bases between them. Germline V gene sequence: CDR1 SQVTM, CDR2 ANQGSEA. The CDR3 totals 12 residues. Here the CDR3 DNA reads TGCAGCGTTCCGGGGGCATCCTACGAGCAGTACTTC. Amino acids: CSVPGASYEQYF.

V gene TRBV20-1 combines with J gene TRBJ2-7; 9 bases line up with TRBD1. The junction had 7 bases not matched to a gene; V was cut back by 4 bases and J by 3 bases. The CDR3 length is 14 residues. Per the germline V gene, CDR1 is DFQATT and CDR2 is SNEGSKA (reference sequence). The chain's CDR3 is CSATSGTGRYEQYF. DNA for the CDR3: TGCAGTGCTACCAGCGGGACAGGGCGCTACGAGCAGTACTTC.

This clonotype was seen at least ten times. This chain links TRBV28 with TRBJ2-3; 13 nucleotides align to TRBD2. The CDR3 contains 13 residues. The V gene's germline CDR1 is MDHEN and CDR2 SYDVKM. The V segment lost 6 bases and the J segment 10 bases; nucleotides outside the gene matches: 4. The DNA of the CDR3 is TGTGCCAGCAGCACGGGACTAGCGGGACCGCAGTATTTT. Translated: CASSTGLAGPQYF.

This clonotype appeared a few times. The V gene is TRBV30, the J gene TRBJ1-2; 7 nucleotides align to TRBD1. Germline V gene sequence: CDR1 GTSNPN, CDR2 SVGIG (reference sequence). The CDR3 consists of 15 residues. J was trimmed by 4 bases and V by 6 bases; bases with no gene match: 14. In DNA form, the CDR3 reads TGTGCCTGCCTGGACAGGTCGCTGAACCTCTATGGCTACACCTTC. It encodes CACLDRSLNLYGYTF.

This clonotype was seen once. The chain links TRBV30 to TRBJ1-1; tentatively, D is TRBD1 (5 bases). V was pared by 2 bases and J by 4 bases, with 23 bases between. This CDR3 is built from 17 residues. CDR1 is GTSNPN, CDR2 SVGIG, per germline (reference sequence). The CDR3 coding sequence is TGTGCCTGGAGTAGAGCTACCCGACGGGGGTTTAGCACTGAAGCTTTCTTT. This gives the protein CAWSRATRRGFSTEAFF.

This clonotype was picked up many times. The chain links TRBV28 to TRBJ2-6; D not certain. The CDR3 totals 13 residues. From germline, CDR1 is MDHEN and CDR2 SYDVKM. V lost 3 bases to trimming and J lost 3 bases, with 3 bases between them. The CDR3 DNA sequence: TGTGCCAGCAGTTTCTTTGGGGCCAACGTCCTGACTTTC. Its protein product is CASSFFGANVLTF.

This clonotype has ten or more counts. V and J are TRBV27 and TRBJ2-7, with a possible D match to TRBD2 (5 bases). Germline V gives CDR1 MNHEY, CDR2 SMNVEV (reference sequence). The CDR3 is 14 residues long. The germline V and J ends were trimmed by 7 bases and 2 bases, with 15 bases remaining between them. The CDR3 reads CASKKSTGTYEQYF. CDR3 bases: TGTGCCAGCAAAAAATCGACGGGGACCTACGAGCAGTACTTC.

In its sample, this clonotype was seen many times. The rearrangement links TRBV6-5 to TRBJ2-7; 7 bases fit TRBD1. CDR1 and CDR2 from the germline V gene are MNHEY and SVGAGI. J lost 4 bases, V lost 7 bases, and 4 bases had no gene match. This CDR3 is built from 12 residues. CDR3 amino acids: CASNRGSYEQYF. The CDR3 coding sequence is TGTGCCAGCAACAGGGGCTCGTACGAGCAGTACTTC.

Only one count was recorded for this clonotype. J is TRBJ1-1 and V is TRBV19, with 9 bases lining up with TRBD1. Trimming removed 0 bases from V and 1 base from J; junction bases left unmatched: 6. CDR1 is LNHDA, CDR2 SQIVND, per germline (reference sequence). This CDR3 is built from 17 residues. CDR3 sequence (DNA): TGTGCCAGTAGTATAGATTCGGGGACAGGGACGAACACTGAAGCTTTCTTT. Protein sequence: CASSIDSGTGTNTEAFF.

Ten or more counts support this clonotype. CDR3 amino acids: CASSSQGAEAFF. The CDR3 DNA reads TGTGCCAGCAGTTCCCAGGGGGCTGAAGCTTTCTTT. This chain uses TRBV28 with TRBJ1-1; 7 bases fit TRBD1. The CDR3 contains 12 residues. Looked up from germline, CDR1 is MDHEN and CDR2 is SYDVKM. Germline trimming cut 4 bases from V and 6 bases from J; bases unmatched to any gene: 2.

This clonotype was counted at least ten times. The rearrangement joins TRBV12-3 or TRBV12-4 to TRBJ1-2; TRBD1 matches at 9 bases. This CDR3 has 16 amino acids. With V trimmed by 7 bases and J by 2 bases, 11 bases remained unmatched. CDR3 amino acids: CASTMAGTGINYGYTF. Written as DNA, the CDR3 is TGTGCCAGCACAATGGCGGGGACAGGGATAAACTATGGCTACACCTTC.

This clonotype was observed a few times. The genes are TRBV4-1 and TRBJ1-2; D is perhaps TRBD1 (6 bases). In germline, CDR1 is MGHRA, CDR2 YSYEKL. The CDR3 consists of 15 residues. The V gene lost 0 bases and the J gene lost 3 bases, with 11 bases spanning the gap. The CDR3 reads CASSQDWGADYGYTF. The CDR3 nucleotides read TGCGCCAGCAGCCAAGATTGGGGGGCCGACTATGGCTACACCTTC.

This clonotype was seen at least ten times. V and J are TRBV11-3 and TRBJ2-7, with D tentatively TRBD1 (6 bases). Germline CDR1 and CDR2: SGHNT and YENEEA. The V end lost 5 bases, the J end lost 3 bases, and 11 bases lay between the germline ends. The CDR3 contains 13 residues. The CDR3 DNA reads as TGTGCCAGCAGCACGGACAGTTTCTACGAGCAGTACTTC. Protein: CASSTDSFYEQYF.

This clonotype was picked up a small number of times. The chain uses TRBV3-1 and TRBJ1-5; 8 bases are shared with TRBD1. CDR3 length: 14 residues. Trimming removed 0 bases from V and 5 bases from J; junction bases left unmatched: 0. Germline V gene sequence: CDR1 LGHDT, CDR2 YNNKEL (reference sequence). The CDR3: CASSQDRGHQPQHF. Written as DNA, the CDR3 is TGTGCCAGCAGCCAAGACAGGGGGCATCAGCCCCAGCATTTT.

This clonotype was seen many times. The chain carries TRBV19 and TRBJ2-2; weak D call: TRBD2 (6 bases). The CDR3 is 14 amino acids. Trimming took 7 bases from V and 7 from J, leaving 16 bases between them. Germline CDR1 reads LNHDA; CDR2 reads SQIVND (reference sequence). CDR3 in amino acids: CASTRSEGGGELFF. CDR3 nucleotide sequence: TGTGCCAGTACTCGATCGGAGGGCGGCGGGGAGCTGTTTTTT.

There are many counts of this clonotype. The gene calls are TRBV20-1 and TRBJ2-5, with TRBD1 matching 9 bases. J was trimmed by 6 bases and V by 6 bases; bases with no gene match: 14. There are 15 residues in the CDR3. The germline gives CDR1 DFQATT, CDR2 SNEGSKA (reference sequence). DNA of the CDR3: TGCAGTGCCCGAGGGGGACAGGGCGATTCGAAGACCCAGTACTTC. Translating gives CSARGGQGDSKTQYF.

This clonotype has at least ten counts. This rearrangement joins TRBV12-3 or TRBV12-4 to TRBJ2-7; D is uncertain. This CDR3 comprises 15 residues. The V gene lost 1 base and the J gene lost 5 bases, with 15 bases spanning the gap. Written as DNA, the CDR3 is TGTGCCAGCAGTTTAGGTGACGTCCTAGGCAACGAGCAGTACTTC. It translates to CASSLGDVLGNEQYF.

This clonotype was recorded many times. The rearrangement links TRBV20-1 to TRBJ1-5; TRBD1 matches 7 bases. This CDR3 contains 13 residues. The V gene's germline CDR1 is DFQATT and CDR2 SNEGSKA (reference sequence). V dropped 5 bases and J dropped 4; count of bases not matched to a gene: 5. The CDR3 sequence is CSAGRGLNQPQHF. For the CDR3, the DNA is TGCAGTGCTGGGAGGGGGCTTAATCAGCCCCAGCATTTT.